Sequencing of this T cell receptor beta chain was carried out in a study of T cells in Graves' hyperthyroidism and ophthalmopathy. The CDR3 contains 14 residues. Deletions cut 3 bases from V and 4 bases from J, with 12 bases between. Germline V CDR1 and CDR2: MDHEN, SYDVKM. TCR beta CDR3 regions were amplified from RNA transcripts. HTBI primers were used for first-round RT-PCR of the TCR CDR3. TCRdb used MiXCR to reprocess the multiplex PCR reads, holding one entry per CDR3 protein. Altogether about 610,000 distinct CDR3 sequences are present, 14% to 15% being singletons, with the ten largest covering around 4.5%. This clonotype came up many times.

Sequenced: blood. This sequence originates from a middle-aged woman with Graves' ophthalmopathy. The V gene is TRBV28, the J gene TRBJ1-1; weak D call: TRBD1 (5 bases). As DNA, the CDR3 is TGTGCCAGCAGTTTCGTTGGGGGAGGCACTGAAGCTTTCTTT. The encoded protein is CASSFVGGGTEAFF.